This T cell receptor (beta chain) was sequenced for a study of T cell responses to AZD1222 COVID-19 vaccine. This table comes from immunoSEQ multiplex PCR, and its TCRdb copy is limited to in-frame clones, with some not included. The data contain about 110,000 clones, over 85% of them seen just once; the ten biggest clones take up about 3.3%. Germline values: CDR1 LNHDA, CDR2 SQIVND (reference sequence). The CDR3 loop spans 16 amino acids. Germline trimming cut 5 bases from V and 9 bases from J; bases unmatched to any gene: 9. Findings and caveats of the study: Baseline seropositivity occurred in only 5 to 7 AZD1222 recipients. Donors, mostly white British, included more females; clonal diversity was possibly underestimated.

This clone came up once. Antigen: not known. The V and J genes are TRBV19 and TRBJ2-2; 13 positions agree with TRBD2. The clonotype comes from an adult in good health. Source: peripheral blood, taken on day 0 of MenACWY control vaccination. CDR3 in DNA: TGTGCCAGTAGTCTAGCACTAGCGGGGGGGCCGAGGGAGCTGTTTTTT. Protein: CASSLALAGGPRELFF.